This TCR beta chain was sequenced for a study of regulatory T cells in long-lasting Graves disease (dated by TCRdb to the early 2020s). About the investigation overall: Newly diagnosed Graves' disease patients had taken antithyroid drugs for less than 3 months. The study was conducted in China and was registered as a clinical trial. TCR sequencing covered some 13 persistent and approximately 20 newly diagnosed Graves' disease patients, about 35 samples in total. Persistent Graves' disease patients were compared with newly diagnosed Graves' disease patients by peripheral blood TCR sequencing and RNA sequencing. Overall study outcomes, separate from this receptor: A larger number of public clonotypes was shared among persistent patients (around 2,700) than among newly diagnosed patients (more than 850). TRBV28, TRBJ1-2 and TRBJ2-5 were preferentially used in persistent disease, while TRBV20-1 and TRBJ2-1 were favored in newly diagnosed disease. The small sample size was acknowledged by the authors as a limitation that may reduce accuracy. Sequencing and analysis were limited to the TCR beta chain. Lower TCR Shannon entropy and fewer highly expanded clones were observed in persistent Graves' disease patients than in newly diagnosed patients, which suggested clonal expansion. Because the primary lesion, thyroid tissue, could not be accessed, the study looked at peripheral blood alone.

The time point label of this sample denotes: newly diagnosed GD, antithyroid drugs for less than 3 months. For both TCR sequencing and RNA sequencing, RNA was extracted from PBMCs using TRIzol. The diagnosis of Graves' disease followed American Thyroid Association guidelines. The patients came from an endocrinology department in Xi'an, China. Each patient gave about 9.1 milliliters of peripheral blood, collected in an EDTA anticoagulant tube. Ficoll Paque Plus density gradient separation was used to isolate PBMCs, and no further T cell sorting was performed. An Agilent 2100 Bioanalyzer and agarose gel were used to check RNA quality, while a NanoDrop 2000 measured RNA concentration. Comment on this clonotype: The target of this receptor is not known. A read error may produce the germline difference seen at one junction end.

Library construction relied on multiplex PCR. Sequencing instrument: Illumina HiSeq 4000. To build TCR beta libraries, CDR3 regions were amplified by Arm-PCR using iRepertoire HTBI primers. Before sequencing, the PCR products underwent gel purification. For the original study's pipeline: Across samples, fewer than 70 TRBV and 14 TRBJ segments were identified and used for gene usage analysis of CDR3 amino acid clonotypes. COPE and FqMerger were used to merge filtered high-quality paired reads into contigs. BLAST was used to align contigs to IMGT TRBV, TRBD and TRBJ reference genes, and CDR3 was defined according to IMGT. Any clonotype with a frequency above 0.1% was classified as a highly expanded clone. Shannon entropy was used to measure repertoire diversity, and the Gini coefficient was used to measure V-J evenness. Clonotypes shared by more than one individual were considered public. TCRdb reprocessed the public reads (quality trimming at Q25 with fastp, clone calling with MiXCR) and kept in-frame beta chains. Rows with a matching CDR3 protein are joined into one entry that keeps the most common DNA and genes. The V and J calls come from TCRdb's annotation, not from the publication. In this sample the table shows 420,000 or so distinct CDR3 sequences, about 16% of which occur a single time. 23% of the sample lies in the top ten.

The CDR3, cysteine through phenylalanine, is 15 amino acids long. The kept DNA is CDR3 alone, 45 bases in frame from the first base. CDR1 and CDR2 are drawn from the germline V gene: SNHLY, FYNNEI. These same data were also listed under a study on T cells in Graves' hyperthyroidism and ophthalmopathy. From that second study: Stable Graves' hyperthyroidism was defined as no progression to ophthalmopathy during 18 months of follow-up. Hyperthyroidism patients were newly diagnosed, with disease duration under 2 months, and aged 18 to 65 years. Any patient with an uncontrolled infection, another autoimmune disease, pregnancy or lactation was excluded. Diagnoses were based on clinical symptoms, serum thyroxine and TRAb, thyroid ultrasound and orbital computed tomography. The first round of RT-PCR for the TCR CDR3 was performed with the HTBI primer set and the Qiagen OneStep RT-PCR kit. Blood samples also contained most of the expanded thyroid clonotypes (frequency above 0.001), which suggests that blood repertoires may reflect thyroid immune responses. A model built on a 13 V-J signature distinguished ophthalmopathy from stable hyperthyroidism, reaching about 89% sensitivity and 81.08% specificity in cross-validation and 80%/75% in testing. In validation, progression to ophthalmopathy was predicted by the model with roughly 71% sensitivity and under 85% specificity, a median of about 6.4 months before onset. To identify distinguishing TCR V-J signatures, a discovery cohort of about 100 patients was used, comprising 43 with Graves' ophthalmopathy and some 60 with stable Graves' hyperthyroidism. Prospective prediction of ophthalmopathy was tested in an independent validation cohort of approximately 19 hyperthyroidism patients and around 16 patients who later progressed to ophthalmopathy. The roughly 99 discovery patients were divided at random into training and test sets in a 7:3 ratio. In more than five Graves' hyperthyroidism patients, the study also compared T-cell repertoires from thyroid tissue with T-cell repertoires from blood. Once sampling was done, hyperthyroidism patients were given methimazole at a starting dose of 30 mg daily, whereas ophthalmopathy patients were given high-dose intravenous methylprednisolone. Libraries were constructed in a second round of multiplex PCR, after which size selection and purification were performed. Libraries were sequenced paired-end with 100 bp reads on an Illumina HiSeq2000. SOAPnuke was used to process the raw data, removing reads that contained adapters or uncalled bases, had a mean Phred below 15, or lacked an exact match to the constant primer or identifier. COPE v1.2.5 was used to merge high-quality paired reads, and clonotypes were defined as unique nucleotide sequences. MiTCR v1.1 was used to align the clonotypes against IMGT TRBV, TRBD and TRBJ reference segments. Analysis was restricted to V-J combinations with a frequency above 0.0001, which covered approximately 99% of repertoires. A TCS score was defined as the ratio between F50 (clonal expansion) and ExV (chaos), using BLOSUM62-based TCRdist between CDR3 peptides within each V-J. Welch's t-statistics and random forest reduced just over 500 V-J features to about 13, which were used in a naive Bayes classifier (R e1071). No statistical method was used to set the sample size in advance, and investigators knew the group allocation. According to the paper, TCR Vbeta CDR3 sequencing was carried out on some 130 peripheral blood samples, which came from 40 to 45 ophthalmopathy, 70 to 80 hyperthyroidism and some 17 progressor patients.

The receptor comes from a woman aged 18-35 years with Graves disease. Donor details come from another sample of the same person, matched by shared clones. The sequence is built from TRBV2 and TRBJ2-7, and TRBD1 aligns with 9 junction nucleotides. Sequenced material: peripheral blood mononuclear cells (PBMCs), taken at new diagnosis, from a patient treated with antithyroid drugs. The DNA sequence is given as TGTGCCAGCAACCAAGGACAGGGGTCCCCCTACGAGCAGCACTTC. This codes for CASNQGQGSPYEQHF.